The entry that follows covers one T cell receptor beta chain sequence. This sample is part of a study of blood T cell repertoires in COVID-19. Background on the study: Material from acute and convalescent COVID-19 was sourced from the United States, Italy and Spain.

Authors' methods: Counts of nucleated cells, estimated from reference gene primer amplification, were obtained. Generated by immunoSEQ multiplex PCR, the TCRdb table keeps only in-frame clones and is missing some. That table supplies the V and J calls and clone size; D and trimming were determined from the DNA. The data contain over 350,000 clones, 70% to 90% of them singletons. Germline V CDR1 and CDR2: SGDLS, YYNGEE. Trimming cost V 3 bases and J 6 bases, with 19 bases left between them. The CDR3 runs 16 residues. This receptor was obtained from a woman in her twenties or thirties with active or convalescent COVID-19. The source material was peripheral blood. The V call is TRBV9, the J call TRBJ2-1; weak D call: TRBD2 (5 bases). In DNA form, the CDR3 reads TGTGCCAGCAGCGCTCTATCTCCTAGCTCGTCCAATGAGCAGTTCTTC. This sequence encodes CASSALSPSSSNEQFF.